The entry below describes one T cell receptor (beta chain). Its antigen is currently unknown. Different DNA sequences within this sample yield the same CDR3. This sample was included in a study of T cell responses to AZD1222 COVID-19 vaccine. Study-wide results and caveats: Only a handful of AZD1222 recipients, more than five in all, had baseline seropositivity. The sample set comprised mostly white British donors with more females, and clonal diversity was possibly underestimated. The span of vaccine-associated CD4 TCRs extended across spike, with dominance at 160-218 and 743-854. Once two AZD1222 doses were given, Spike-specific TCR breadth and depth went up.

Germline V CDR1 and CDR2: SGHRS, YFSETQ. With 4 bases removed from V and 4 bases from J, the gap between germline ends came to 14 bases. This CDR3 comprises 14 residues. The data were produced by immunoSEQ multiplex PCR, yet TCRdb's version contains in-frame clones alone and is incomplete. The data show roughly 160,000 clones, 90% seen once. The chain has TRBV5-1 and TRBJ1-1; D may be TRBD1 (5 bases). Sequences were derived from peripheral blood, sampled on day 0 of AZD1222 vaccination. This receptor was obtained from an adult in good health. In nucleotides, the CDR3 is TGCGCCAGCAGCCCGGGGCAGGGAGGCACTGAAGCTTTCTTT. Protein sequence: CASSPGQGGTEAFF.